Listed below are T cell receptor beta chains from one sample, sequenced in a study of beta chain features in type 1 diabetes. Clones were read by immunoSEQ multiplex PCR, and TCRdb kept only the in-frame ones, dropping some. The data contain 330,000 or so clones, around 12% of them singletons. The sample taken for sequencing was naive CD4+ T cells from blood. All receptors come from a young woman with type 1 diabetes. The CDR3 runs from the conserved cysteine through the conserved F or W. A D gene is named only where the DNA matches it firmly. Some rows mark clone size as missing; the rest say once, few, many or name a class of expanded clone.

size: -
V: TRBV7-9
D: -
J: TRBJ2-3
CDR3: CASSLTGDSTQYF

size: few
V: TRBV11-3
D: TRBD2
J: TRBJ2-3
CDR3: CASSLWGGSSTDTQYF

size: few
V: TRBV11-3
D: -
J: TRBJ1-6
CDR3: CASSLSLDSPLHF

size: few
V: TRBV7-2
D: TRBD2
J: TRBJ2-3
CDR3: CASSRIAGSDTQYF

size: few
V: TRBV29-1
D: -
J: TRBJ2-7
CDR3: CSVVTADTYEQYF

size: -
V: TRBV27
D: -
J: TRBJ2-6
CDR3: CASRLWAAGANVLTF

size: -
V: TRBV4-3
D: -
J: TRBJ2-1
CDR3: CASSQSPGLDNEQFF

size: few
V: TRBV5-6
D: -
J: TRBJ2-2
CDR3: CASLFGYGTGELFF

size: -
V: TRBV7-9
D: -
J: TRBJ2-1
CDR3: CASSPGSSSRFF

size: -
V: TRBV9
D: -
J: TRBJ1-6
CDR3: CASSVLPGGGRWSPLHF

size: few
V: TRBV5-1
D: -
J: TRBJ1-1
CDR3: CASSFQTGVNTEAFF

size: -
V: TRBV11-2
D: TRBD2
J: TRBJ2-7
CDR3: CASSPGLINYEQYF

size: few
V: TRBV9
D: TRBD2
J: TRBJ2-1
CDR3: CASSGDVAGAYNEQFF

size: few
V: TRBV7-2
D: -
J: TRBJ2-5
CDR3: CASSSGISGETQYF

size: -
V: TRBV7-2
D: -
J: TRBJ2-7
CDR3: CASIRGGSYEQYF